These 30 T cell receptor beta chains originate from one sample sequenced in a study of read filtering for tumor transcriptome and immune sequencing. Molecular barcoded adaptors covering alpha/delta and beta/gamma chains were used on approximately 400 ng RNA. TCRdb processed the reads anew with MiXCR; each CDR3 protein has one entry. Of about 86,000 distinct CDR3 sequences in the sample, over 9% were seen once. What was sequenced was a population of CD138-negative cells sorted from bone marrow. These TCRs come from a donor aged 40 or older with multiple myeloma.

A few counts support this clonotype. A much larger clone lies a single base off, so this may be a read error. The chain couples TRBV12-3 or TRBV12-4 to TRBJ2-1, with D perhaps assigned TRBD1 or TRBD2 (5 bases each). The CDR3 runs to 16 residues. In DNA, the CDR3 is TGTGCCAGCAGTCTCGGGACCCCTCGCCCCTACGATGAGCAGTTCTTC. It codes for CASSLGTPRPYDEQFF.

This clonotype was detected ten times or more. The chain is built from TRBV7-9 and TRBJ2-1, with D maybe TRBD2 (6 bases). The CDR3 covers 14 residues. The V and J ends lost 8 bases and 2 bases respectively, with 13 bases between them. Germline V CDR1 and CDR2: SEHNR, FQNEAQ (reference sequence). CDR3 DNA sequence: TGTGCCAGCCTGGGATTAGCGGCCTACAATGAGCAGTTCTTC. Amino acid sequence: CASLGLAAYNEQFF. Together with reference TRBV7-9 and TRBJ2-1, the CDR3 gives the full variable domain: DTGVSQNPRHKITKRGQNVTFRCDPISEHNRLYWYRQTLGQGPEFLTYFQNEAQLEKSRLLSDRFSAERPKGSFSTLEIQRTEQGDSAMYLCASLGLAAYNEQFFGPGTRLTVL.

A remark on this clonotype: This may stem from a read error, because a much larger clone lies one nucleotide away. This chain joins TRBV5-1 and TRBJ1-5; D is ambiguous. Germline lookup yields CDR1 SGHRS and CDR2 YFSETQ. The CDR3 is 15 amino acids. DNA of the CDR3: TGCGCCGGCAGCCCGGACGGGTATAGCAATCAGCCCCAGCATTTT. It translates to CAGSPDGYSNQPQHF.

In its sample, this clonotype was seen many times. This rearrangement joins TRBV5-1 to TRBJ2-5, with TRBD2 matching over 8 bases. Trimming took 1 base from V and 3 from J; bases not matched to a gene: 5. The CDR3 loop spans 15 amino acids. Germline V gene lookup returns CDR1 SGHRS and CDR2 YFSETQ. The CDR3 loop reads CASSLRAGAEETQYF. Here the CDR3 DNA reads TGCGCCAGCAGCTTGCGAGCGGGAGCGGAAGAGACCCAGTACTTC.

This clonotype was seen at least ten times. This chain joins TRBV6-6 and TRBJ2-3, with D unresolved. V was pared by 1 base and J by 0 bases, with 2 bases between. CDR1 MNHNY and CDR2 SVGAGI come from the germline V gene (reference sequence). This CDR3 spans 13 amino acids. This CDR3 reads CASSYYSTDTQYF. As DNA, the CDR3 is TGTGCCAGCAGTTACTACAGCACAGATACGCAGTATTTT.

The table lists this clonotype with a few counts. The chain couples TRBV29-1 to TRBJ2-3; D gene uncertain. V was shortened by 1 base and J by 8 bases, with 13 bases between the two germline ends. CDR1 is SQVTM, CDR2 ANQGSEA, per germline. There are 13 residues in the CDR3. CDR3 protein: CSVEGLVLGTQYF. CDR3 in DNA: TGCAGCGTTGAAGGGCTGGTACTTGGTACGCAGTATTTT.

This clonotype came up many times. This rearrangement joins TRBV20-1 to TRBJ2-1; TRBD2 matches 11 bases. The CDR3 consists of 13 residues. The germline gives CDR1 DFQATT, CDR2 SNEGSKA (reference sequence). Trimming removed 6 bases from V and 7 bases from J; junction bases left unmatched: 5. The CDR3 reads CSAKTSGINEQFF. The CDR3 region has the DNA TGCAGTGCCAAGACTAGCGGGATAAATGAGCAGTTCTTC.

Concerning this clonotype itself: A junction boundary mismatches the germline segment, possibly from a read error. The chain joins TRBV29-1 to TRBJ1-5; D remains unclear. Germline lookup yields CDR1 SQVTM and CDR2 ANQGSEA. CDR3 length: 12 residues. The CDR3 loop reads CSVQFSNQSQHF. The CDR3 DNA is TGCAGCGTACAATTTAGCAATCAGTCCCAGCATTTT.

This clonotype was counted at least ten times. The V call is TRBV28, the J call TRBJ1-4; D is undetermined. V gave up 4 bases and J gave up 7 bases, with 19 bases separating them. Per germline, CDR1 MDHEN and CDR2 SYDVKM. CDR3 size: 16 residues. In DNA form, the CDR3 reads TGTGCCAGCAGTTCCCACCGGAAGGTAGTAATTGAAAAACTGTTTTTT. This gives the protein CASSSHRKVVIEKLFF. The complete variable domain, with remaining parts taken from reference TRBV28 and TRBJ1-4, reads DVKVTQSSRYLVKRTGEKVFLECVQDMDHENMFWYRQDPGLGLRLIYFSYDVKMKEKGDIPEGYSVSREKKERFSLILESASTNQTSMYLCASSSHRKVVIEKLFFGSGTQLSVL.

In the case of this clonotype: Given a much more abundant clone one base away, this may be a read error. The chain employs TRBV6-6 and TRBJ2-5; D is possibly TRBD1 or TRBD2 (5 bases each). Trimming pared 6 bases from V and 2 bases from J, leaving 16 bases between. Per the germline V gene, CDR1 is MNHNY and CDR2 is SVGAGI (reference sequence). The CDR3 loop spans 15 amino acids. The CDR3 loop reads CASRDGAAPQETQYF. The CDR3 DNA is TGTGCCAGCAGGGACGGGGCAGCCCCGCAAGAGACCCAGTACTTC.

This clonotype was recorded many times. The V and J genes are TRBV4-1 and TRBJ2-5; 8 bases are a match to TRBD2. Germline values: CDR1 MGHRA, CDR2 YSYEKL. The CDR3 is 17 amino acids. The V gene end was trimmed by 1 base and the J gene end by 6 bases; junction bases not matched to a gene: 13. The CDR3 bases are TGCGCCAGCAGCCAAGTCCGTCTCCTAGCGGGCGGCAAGACCCAGTACTTC. Its translation: CASSQVRLLAGGKTQYF.

DNA of the CDR3: TGTGCCAGCAGCATAGGTGGGGGCCGAGTGGGGGGTGAGCAGTTCTTC. Encoded protein: CASSIGGGRVGGEQFF. The V and J genes are TRBV7-9 and TRBJ2-1, with D perhaps TRBD1 or TRBD2 (6 bases each). With 5 bases removed from V and 9 bases from J, the gap between germline ends came to 23 bases. Germline V gene data show CDR1 as SEHNR and CDR2 as FQNEAQ (reference sequence). This CDR3 is built from 16 residues.

This clonotype was seen a few times. The rearrangement uses TRBV24-1 and TRBJ2-7, with TRBD2 matching over 13 bases. The CDR3 spans 14 residues. Per germline, CDR1 KGHDR and CDR2 SFDVKD. After removal of 8 bases from V and 6 bases from J, the junction contained 6 bases not matched to a gene. The CDR3 nucleotides read TGTGCCACCATGGGGACTAGCGGGAACCGCGAGCAGTACTTC. Translating gives CATMGTSGNREQYF.

The chain joins TRBV6-6 to TRBJ2-5; 10 bases match TRBD2. The CDR3 length is 15 residues. The junction had 10 bases not matched to a gene; V was cut back by 8 bases and J by 4 bases. The V gene's germline CDR1 is MNHNY and CDR2 SVGAGI (reference sequence). CDR3 bases: TGTGCCAGCCTTTCGAGCGGGAGGGGGCGAGAGACCCAGTACTTC. Its protein product is CASLSSGRGRETQYF.

The gene calls are TRBV20-1 and TRBJ1-5; 7 nucleotides agree with TRBD1. J was trimmed by 3 bases and V by 6 bases; bases with no gene match: 5. From germline, CDR1 is DFQATT and CDR2 SNEGSKA (reference sequence). The CDR3 totals 13 residues. The CDR3 DNA reads as TGCAGTGCAGGGGGACAGATCAATCAGCCCCAGCATTTT. Protein product: CSAGGQINQPQHF.

This clonotype occurred many times. The chain is built from TRBV25-1 and TRBJ2-7; D is undetermined. The ends were cut back, 3 bases at V and 0 bases at J, with 3 bases in the middle. This CDR3 spans 12 amino acids. The V gene's germline CDR1 is MGHDK and CDR2 SYGVNS. CDR3 DNA sequence: TGTGCCAGCAGTGAGTACTCCTACGAGCAGTACTTC. Its translation is CASSEYSYEQYF.

As regards this clonotype: Likely a read error: the CDR3 ends without its conserved phenylalanine or tryptophan. The DNA is omitted, as the CDR3 cannot be located on it reliably, and the CDR3 follows TCRdb's listing. The genes are TRBV20-1 and TRBJ2-1; TRBD2 is the table's D call and was not checked against the DNA. Germline values: CDR1 DFQATT, CDR2 SNEGSKA (reference sequence). The CDR3 totals 15 residues, both ends included. The CDR3 is CSATSGRGSYNEQLS.

The chain joins TRBV5-1 to TRBJ1-1, with D perhaps TRBD1 (6 bases). V lost 4 bases and J 3 bases, leaving 16 bases between the germline ends. CDR1 is SGHRS and CDR2 is YFSETQ in the germline V gene. This CDR3 comprises 15 residues. In nucleotides, the CDR3 is TGCGCCAGCAGCACCGGCCGGGACACCCACACTGAAGCTTTCTTT. Encoded protein: CASSTGRDTHTEAFF. Full variable domain (missing parts from reference TRBV5-1 and TRBJ1-1): KAGVTQTPRYLIKTRGQQVTLSCSPISGHRSVSWYQQTPGQGLQFLFEYFSETQRNKGNFPGRFSGRQFSNSRSEMNVSTLELGDSALYLCASSTGRDTHTEAFFGQGTRLTVV.

Many counts were recorded for this clonotype. V gene TRBV2 combines with J gene TRBJ2-3; perhaps TRBD2 as D (6 bases). Germline loops: CDR1 SNHLY, CDR2 FYNNEI. V was cut by 10 bases and J by 3 bases, with 17 bases left in between. The CDR3 is made up of 14 amino acids. CDR3 amino acids: CATNGGFATDTQYF. CDR3 bases: TGTGCCACAAACGGAGGGTTCGCGACAGATACGCAGTATTTT.

This clonotype was seen ten or more times. Written as DNA, the CDR3 is TGCGCCAGCAGCTTGGAGGTCAGGGGCCCAACTAATGAAAAACTGTTTTTT. Protein product: CASSLEVRGPTNEKLFF. The chain uses TRBV5-1 and TRBJ1-4, with a possible D match to TRBD1 (6 bases). CDR3 size: 17 residues. V was shortened by 0 bases and J by 0 bases, with 12 bases between the two germline ends. The germline CDR1 and CDR2 sequences are SGHRS and YFSETQ. Full variable domain (missing parts from reference TRBV5-1 and TRBJ1-4): KAGVTQTPRYLIKTRGQQVTLSCSPISGHRSVSWYQQTPGQGLQFLFEYFSETQRNKGNFPGRFSGRQFSNSRSEMNVSTLELGDSALYLCASSLEVRGPTNEKLFFGSGTQLSVL.

The table lists this clonotype with many counts. The rearrangement joins TRBV29-1 to TRBJ2-3; D may be TRBD1 (5 bases). Germline CDR1 and CDR2: SQVTM and ANQGSEA. The V and J ends lost 5 bases and 2 bases respectively, with 14 bases between them. The CDR3 runs 14 residues. DNA of the CDR3: TGCAGCGTTCAAATGGACACATCCACAGATACGCAGTATTTT. It is translated as CSVQMDTSTDTQYF.

The table lists this clonotype with many counts. V usage is TRBV12-3 or TRBV12-4 and J usage is TRBJ1-5; D is uncertain. V was pared by 1 base and J by 6 bases, with 4 bases between. The CDR3 is 12 amino acids. CDR3 residues: CASSLVAQPQHF. CDR3 sequence (DNA): TGTGCCAGCAGTTTAGTAGCTCAGCCCCAGCATTTT.

This clonotype was counted at least ten times. The rearrangement links TRBV30 to TRBJ2-1; TRBD2 matches at 10 bases. The CDR3 contains 15 residues. The trim removed 0 bases at V and 6 bases at J, leaving 5 bases unmatched. Germline V gene data show CDR1 as GTSNPN and CDR2 as SVGIG (reference sequence). The CDR3 sequence: CAWSVGLAGVNEQFF. In DNA, the CDR3 is TGTGCCTGGAGTGTAGGGCTAGCGGGGGTCAATGAGCAGTTCTTC.

This clonotype has a count of ten or more. The rearrangement links TRBV5-4 to TRBJ1-2; 9 nucleotides match TRBD1. CDR3 length: 16 amino acids. J was trimmed by 3 bases and V by 3 bases; bases with no gene match: 9. From germline, CDR1 is SGHNT and CDR2 YYREEE (reference sequence). CDR3 amino acids: CASSSGQGRPYYGYTF. As DNA, the CDR3 is TGTGCCAGCAGCTCGGGACAGGGTAGGCCCTACTATGGCTACACCTTC.

This clonotype came up many times. The chain recombines TRBV28 with TRBJ2-5; TRBD2 matches 10 bases. CDR3 length: 14 residues. The V gene end was trimmed by 11 bases and the J gene end by 5 bases; junction bases not matched to a gene: 11. Germline V gene lookup returns CDR1 MDHEN and CDR2 SYDVKM. For the CDR3, the DNA is TGTGCCGCCTCCCTAGCGGGAGTTGGGGAGACCCAGTACTTC. Protein product: CAASLAGVGETQYF.

On this clonotype: A read error is possible here, since a much larger clone lies one base away. The J gene is TRBJ2-5, the V gene TRBV6-1; 8 bases agree with TRBD1. CDR3 length: 14 amino acids. Germline V lookup: CDR1 MNHNS, CDR2 SASEGT. V was pared by 8 bases and J by 5 bases, with 10 bases of the junction left unmatched. The CDR3 DNA reads TGTGCCAGCTGGGACAGGCCACTCGAGGAGACCCAGTACTTC. It yields the protein CASWDRPLEETQYF.

Note on this clonotype: A much bigger clone sits one base away, suggesting this may be a read error. The chain links TRBV5-1 to TRBJ1-5, with D tentatively TRBD1 (6 bases). Looked up from germline, CDR1 is SGHRS and CDR2 is YFSETQ. This CDR3 has 14 amino acids. The CDR3 nucleotides read TGCACCAGCAGCCCCGGACAGCCTAATCAGCCCCAGCATTTT. Protein: CTSSPGQPNQPQHF.

This clonotype was seen at least ten times. The V call is TRBV11-1, the J call TRBJ2-2; 7 bases fit TRBD2. Germline V CDR1 and CDR2: SGHAT, FQDESV (reference sequence). The CDR3 contains 15 residues. With V trimmed by 5 bases and J by 7 bases, 10 bases remained unmatched. The CDR3 here is CASSPRTRRDGELFF. In DNA, the CDR3 is TGTGCCAGCAGCCCCCGGACTAGGCGGGACGGGGAGCTGTTTTTT.

This clonotype occurred many times. V usage is TRBV5-4 and J usage is TRBJ2-6; D remains unclear. This CDR3 has 15 residues. Germline V lookup: CDR1 SGHNT, CDR2 YYREEE (reference sequence). V was pared by 4 bases and J by 2 bases, with 10 bases between. The CDR3 protein is CASSLDLTGANVLTF. The CDR3 coding sequence is TGTGCCAGCAGCCTGGACCTGACTGGGGCCAACGTCCTGACTTTC.

In the case of this clonotype: This may arise from a read error, as a much more abundant clone is one base away. The J gene is TRBJ2-1, the V gene TRBV6-5, with 11 bases identical to TRBD2. The V gene's germline CDR1 is MNHEY and CDR2 SVGAGI. This CDR3 comprises 16 residues. V lost 3 bases and J lost 8; bases outside the gene matches: 9. Here the CDR3 reads CASSYTTTSGSDEQFF. As DNA, the CDR3 is TGTGCCAGCAGTTATACGACAACTAGCGGGAGCGATGAGCAGTTCTTC.